This TCR beta chain was found in a study of T-cell reconstitution after alpha-beta-depleted transplantation in children. CDR1 SGDLS and CDR2 YYNGEE come from the germline V gene. V was trimmed by 4 bases and J by 2 bases, leaving 13 bases between them. This CDR3 comprises 14 residues. This clonotype appeared many times. Molecular barcoding with unique molecular identifiers was used for the TCRbeta library. TCRdb re-called the PCR reads through MiXCR, storing one row per CDR3 protein. The data show around 200,000 distinct CDR3 sequences, roughly 7.5% seen once. The genes are TRBV9 and TRBJ2-7, with D possibly matching TRBD2 (6 bases). The sequences come from PBMCs from the stem cell graft donor, collected from the stem cell graft. This TCR was recovered from a human donor who donated a stem cell graft to a child with Wiskott-Aldrich syndrome. The CDR3: CASSLDWGAYEQYF. Written as DNA, the CDR3 is TGTGCCAGCAGCCTGGACTGGGGGGCCTACGAGCAGTACTTC.